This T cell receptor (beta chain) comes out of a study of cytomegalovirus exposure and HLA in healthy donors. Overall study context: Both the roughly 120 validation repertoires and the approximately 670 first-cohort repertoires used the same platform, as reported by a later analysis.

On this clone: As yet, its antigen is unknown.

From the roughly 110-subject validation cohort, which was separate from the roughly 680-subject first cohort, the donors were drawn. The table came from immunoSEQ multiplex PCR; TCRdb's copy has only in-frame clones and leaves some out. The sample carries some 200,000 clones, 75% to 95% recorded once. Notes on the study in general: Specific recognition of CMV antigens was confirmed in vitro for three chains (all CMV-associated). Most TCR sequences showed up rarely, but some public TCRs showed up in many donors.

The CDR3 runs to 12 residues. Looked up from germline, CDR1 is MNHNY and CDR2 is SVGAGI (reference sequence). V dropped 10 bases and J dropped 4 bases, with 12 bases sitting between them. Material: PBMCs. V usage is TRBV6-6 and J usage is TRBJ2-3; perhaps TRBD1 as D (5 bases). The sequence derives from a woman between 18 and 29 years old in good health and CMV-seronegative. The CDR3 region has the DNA TGTGCCACGATGGGGCCATCAGATACGCAGTATTTT. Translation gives CATMGPSDTQYF.